One and the same sample provided the 15 T cell receptor beta chains below, sequenced in a study of T cell responses to AZD1222 COVID-19 vaccine. The method was immunoSEQ multiplex PCR; TCRdb's version includes in-frame clones alone and lacks a portion of them. Of about 160,000 clones listed, about 92% were seen once; the top ten hold 1% to 1.4%. Sequenced material: peripheral blood, taken 28 days after the second AZD1222 dose. These receptors were taken from an adult who received the AZD1222 COVID-19 vaccine.

The J gene is TRBJ2-7, the V gene TRBV19; D gene uncertain. Per the germline V gene, CDR1 is LNHDA and CDR2 is SQIVND (reference sequence). Between the trimmed V and J ends, which lost 7 bases and 3 bases, there was a span of 16 bases. The CDR3 is 14 residues long. CDR3 sequence: CASTPSTPGYEQYF. CDR3 bases: TGTGCCAGTACCCCATCGACACCCGGCTACGAGCAGTACTTC.

The rearrangement links TRBV9 to TRBJ1-5, with D hard to call. This CDR3 is 13 amino acids long. Trimming shortened V by 0 bases and J by 7 bases, and 8 bases separated the two germline ends. Germline V CDR1 and CDR2: SGDLS, YYNGEE. CDR3 DNA sequence: TGTGCCAGCAGCGTAGGGTGGGAGCAGCCCCAGCATTTT. Encoded protein: CASSVGWEQPQHF.

The V gene is TRBV11-2, the J gene TRBJ1-1; D is ambiguous. The V end lost 5 bases, the J end lost 0 bases, and 22 bases lay between the germline ends. Germline CDR1 SGHAT, CDR2 FQNNGV. The CDR3 sequence is 18 residues long. The CDR3 nucleotides read TGTGCCAGCAGCGACACAAAGAGAATTTTAAGAATGAACACTGAAGCTTTCTTT. It encodes CASSDTKRILRMNTEAFF.

The chain joins TRBV27 to TRBJ2-3; 8 bases fit TRBD1. The CDR3 is 12 amino acids. V was clipped by 7 bases and J by 7 bases; unmatched bases: 4. In germline, CDR1 is MNHEY, CDR2 SMNVEV (reference sequence). In DNA form, the CDR3 reads TGTGCCAGCACCGACAGGGGAAATACGCAGTATTTT. Its protein product is CASTDRGNTQYF.

V gene TRBV2 combines with J gene TRBJ1-2, with no clear D. CDR3 length: 13 residues. CDR1 SNHLY and CDR2 FYNNEI come from the germline V gene. The V and J ends lost 6 bases and 2 bases respectively, with 10 bases between them. The CDR3 nucleotides read TGTGCCAGCAGGGAATACGGGAACTATGGCTACACCTTC. It specifies CASREYGNYGYTF. The complete variable domain, with remaining parts taken from reference TRBV2 and TRBJ1-2, reads EPEVTQTPSHQVTQMGQEVILRCVPISNHLYFYWYRQILGQKVEFLVSFYNNEISEKSEIFDDQFSVERPDGSNFTLKIRSTKLEDSAMYFCASREYGNYGYTFGSGTRLTVV.

The J gene is TRBJ2-5, the V gene TRBV6-4; 9 bases map to TRBD2. In germline, CDR1 is MRHNA, CDR2 SNTAGT. The CDR3 spans 15 residues. The V segment lost 3 bases and the J segment 1 base; nucleotides outside the gene matches: 3. The CDR3 coding sequence is TGTGCCAGCAGTGAAAAAGCGGGGGGCCAAGAGACCCAGTACTTC. Translation gives CASSEKAGGQETQYF.

The CDR3 spells CASSIVGGLYGYTF. The CDR3 nucleotides are TGTGCCAGTAGTATAGTAGGCGGACTCTATGGCTACACCTTC. This chain links TRBV19 with TRBJ1-2; D call uncertain. Germline CDR1 and CDR2: LNHDA and SQIVND (reference sequence). Trimming took off 1 base at V and 4 bases at J, with 10 bases between the two ends. The CDR3 has 14 residues.

CDR3 bases: TGTGCCAGCAGCTGGTACAGTCAAACGAGCGCTGAAGCTTTCTTT. This sequence encodes CASSWYSQTSAEAFF. V and J are TRBV7-8 and TRBJ1-1, with D unresolved. The CDR3 runs 15 residues. V lost 4 bases to trimming and J lost 6 bases, with 18 bases between them. Germline-derived CDR1 and CDR2 are SGHVS and FQNEAQ. Complete variable domain (other parts from reference TRBV7-8 and TRBJ1-1): GAGVSQSPRYKVAKRGQDVALRCDPISGHVSLFWYQQALGQGPEFLTYFQNEAQLDKSGLPSDRFFAERPEGSVSTLKIQRTQQEDSAVYLCASSWYSQTSAEAFFGQGTRLTVV.

The chain uses TRBV6-6 and TRBJ1-1; D gene uncertain. Trimming took off 0 bases at V and 6 bases at J, with 11 bases between the two ends. CDR3 length: 14 amino acids. Germline CDR1 and CDR2: MNHNY and SVGAGI (reference sequence). The CDR3 region has the DNA TGTGCCAGCAGTTACTCCCTCCGAGACGCTGAAGCTTTCTTT. Translating gives CASSYSLRDAEAFF.

The chain uses TRBV4-1 and TRBJ1-2; weak D call: TRBD1 (6 bases). The CDR3 is 17 amino acids. The germline V gene has CDR1 MGHRA and CDR2 YSYEKL. Trimming pared 0 bases from V and 2 bases from J, leaving 16 bases between. CDR3 sequence reads: CASSQDTGSPTNYGYTF. Written as DNA, the CDR3 is TGCGCCAGCAGCCAAGATACAGGGTCCCCCACGAACTATGGCTACACCTTC.

With regard to this clone: Distinct nucleotide sequences in the sample also encode this CDR3. J is TRBJ1-1 and V is TRBV27; D uncertain. Germline lookup yields CDR1 MNHEY and CDR2 SMNVEV (reference sequence). The V and J ends lost 8 bases and 2 bases respectively, with 12 bases between them. The CDR3 sequence is 13 residues long. As DNA, the CDR3 is TGTGCCAGCTCCCTGCGGGGAAACACTGAAGCTTTCTTT. It codes for CASSLRGNTEAFF.

This chain links TRBV5-1 with TRBJ1-1, with TRBD1 as a possible D gene (5 bases). This CDR3 is 13 amino acids long. V gave up 4 bases and J gave up 5 bases, with 12 bases separating them. From germline, CDR1 is SGHRS and CDR2 YFSETQ. The CDR3 protein is CASSLGGETEAFF. The CDR3 DNA sequence: TGCGCCAGCAGCCTTGGAGGGGAGACTGAAGCTTTCTTT.

V is TRBV7-9 and J is TRBJ1-1, with TRBD1 as a possible D gene (6 bases). This CDR3 contains 14 residues. Germline CDR1 and CDR2: SEHNR and FQNEAQ (reference sequence). V lost 6 bases to trimming and J lost 1 base, with 12 bases between them. DNA of the CDR3: TGTGCCAGCAGAAAACAACAGGGGAACACTGAAGCTTTCTTT. Protein product: CASRKQQGNTEAFF.

This chain uses TRBV7-8 with TRBJ1-4, with D hard to call. V was pared by 5 bases and J by 5 bases, with 6 bases between. Germline lookup yields CDR1 SGHVS and CDR2 FQNEAQ. The CDR3 spans 12 residues. This chain's CDR3 is CASSGRNEKLFF. In nucleotides, the CDR3 is TGTGCCAGCAGCGGGAGAAATGAAAAACTGTTTTTT.

J is TRBJ1-2 and V is TRBV19, with a tentative D call TRBD1 (5 bases). Trimming took 4 bases from V and 4 from J, leaving 10 bases between them. CDR1 and CDR2 from the germline V gene are LNHDA and SQIVND (reference sequence). The CDR3 runs 13 residues. CDR3 nucleotide sequence: TGTGCCAGTAGTAACCAGGGACCCTATGGCTACACCTTC. The encoded protein is CASSNQGPYGYTF.